The T cell receptor (beta chain) under discussion was sequenced for a study of technical replicates of blood from a few donors. Clones were sequenced by immunoSEQ multiplex PCR, and TCRdb holds only the in-frame ones, with some missing. The sample yields 55,000 to 75,000 clones, 91% seen once. The CDR3 length is 15 residues. V was pared by 2 bases and J by 0 bases, with 0 bases of the junction left unmatched. Per germline, CDR1 MNHEY and CDR2 SMNVEV (reference sequence). This rearrangement joins TRBV27 to TRBJ2-3; the match to TRBD2 covers 9 bases. The TCR was taken from a human donor in good health. Some clones in this sample may be carry-over from other donors' samples. The sequencing sample was made of PBMCs. Here the CDR3 DNA reads TGTGCCAGCAGTTTAACTAGCGGGAGCACAGATACGCAGTATTTT. Translated, it gives CASSLTSGSTDTQYF.